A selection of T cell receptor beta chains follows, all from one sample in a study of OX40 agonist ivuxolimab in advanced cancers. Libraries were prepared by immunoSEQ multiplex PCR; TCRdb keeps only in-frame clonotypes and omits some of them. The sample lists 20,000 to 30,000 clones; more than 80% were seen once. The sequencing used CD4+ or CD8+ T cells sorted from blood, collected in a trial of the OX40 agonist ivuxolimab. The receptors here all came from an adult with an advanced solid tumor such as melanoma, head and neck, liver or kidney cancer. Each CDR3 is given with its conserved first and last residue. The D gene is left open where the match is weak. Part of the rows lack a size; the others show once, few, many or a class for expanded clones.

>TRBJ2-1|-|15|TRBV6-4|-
CASSEDTTSYNEQFF
TGTGCCAGCAGTGAGGACACCACCTCCTACAATGAGCAGTTCTTC
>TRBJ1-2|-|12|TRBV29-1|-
CSVVGGPYGYTF
TGCAGCGTTGTAGGGGGACCCTATGGCTACACCTTC
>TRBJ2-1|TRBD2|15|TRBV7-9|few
CASSFSTSGRGEQFF
TGTGCCAGCAGCTTTTCGACTAGCGGGAGAGGTGAGCAGTTCTTC
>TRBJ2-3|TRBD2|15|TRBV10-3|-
CAISGAGASTDTQYF
TGTGCCATCTCTGGGGCGGGAGCGAGCACAGATACGCAGTATTTT
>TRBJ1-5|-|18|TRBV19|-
CASSIDAGGVYSNQPQHF
TGTGCCAGTAGTATAGATGCAGGAGGGGTTTATAGCAATCAGCCCCAGCATTTT
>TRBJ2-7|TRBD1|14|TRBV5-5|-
CASSWDRGPYEQYF
TGTGCCAGCAGCTGGGACAGGGGCCCCTACGAGCAGTACTTC
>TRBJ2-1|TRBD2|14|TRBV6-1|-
CASSELAVGNEQFF
TGTGCCAGCAGTGAACTAGCGGTGGGGAATGAGCAGTTCTTC
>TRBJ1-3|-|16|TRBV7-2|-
CASSLWGESLGNTIYF
TGTGCCAGCAGCTTATGGGGTGAATCCTTGGGAAACACCATATATTTT
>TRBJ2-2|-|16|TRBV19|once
CASSMGGKRLTGELFF
TGTGCCAGTAGTATGGGGGGAAAAAGGTTAACCGGGGAGCTGTTTTTT
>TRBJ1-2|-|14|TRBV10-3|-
CAIPRGGPNYGYTF
TGTGCCATCCCTAGGGGGGGGCCAAACTATGGCTACACCTTC
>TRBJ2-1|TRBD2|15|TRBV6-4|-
CASSDTGTSGSEQFF
TGTGCCAGCAGTGATACCGGGACTAGCGGGAGTGAGCAGTTCTTC
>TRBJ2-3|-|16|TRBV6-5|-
CASSYQPGTGGDTQYF
TGTGCCAGCAGTTACCAACCCGGGACTGGGGGAGATACGCAGTATTTT
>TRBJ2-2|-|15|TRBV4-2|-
CASRETSVGTGELFF
TGTGCCAGCAGGGAGACTAGTGTAGGTACCGGGGAGCTGTTTTTT
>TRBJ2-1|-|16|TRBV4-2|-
CASSQEWSASYNEQFF
TGTGCCAGCAGCCAAGAATGGAGCGCTTCCTACAATGAGCAGTTCTTC
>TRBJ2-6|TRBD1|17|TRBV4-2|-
CASSQRQGQGGANVLTF
TGTGCCAGCAGCCAACGACAGGGTCAGGGCGGGGCCAACGTCCTGACTTTC